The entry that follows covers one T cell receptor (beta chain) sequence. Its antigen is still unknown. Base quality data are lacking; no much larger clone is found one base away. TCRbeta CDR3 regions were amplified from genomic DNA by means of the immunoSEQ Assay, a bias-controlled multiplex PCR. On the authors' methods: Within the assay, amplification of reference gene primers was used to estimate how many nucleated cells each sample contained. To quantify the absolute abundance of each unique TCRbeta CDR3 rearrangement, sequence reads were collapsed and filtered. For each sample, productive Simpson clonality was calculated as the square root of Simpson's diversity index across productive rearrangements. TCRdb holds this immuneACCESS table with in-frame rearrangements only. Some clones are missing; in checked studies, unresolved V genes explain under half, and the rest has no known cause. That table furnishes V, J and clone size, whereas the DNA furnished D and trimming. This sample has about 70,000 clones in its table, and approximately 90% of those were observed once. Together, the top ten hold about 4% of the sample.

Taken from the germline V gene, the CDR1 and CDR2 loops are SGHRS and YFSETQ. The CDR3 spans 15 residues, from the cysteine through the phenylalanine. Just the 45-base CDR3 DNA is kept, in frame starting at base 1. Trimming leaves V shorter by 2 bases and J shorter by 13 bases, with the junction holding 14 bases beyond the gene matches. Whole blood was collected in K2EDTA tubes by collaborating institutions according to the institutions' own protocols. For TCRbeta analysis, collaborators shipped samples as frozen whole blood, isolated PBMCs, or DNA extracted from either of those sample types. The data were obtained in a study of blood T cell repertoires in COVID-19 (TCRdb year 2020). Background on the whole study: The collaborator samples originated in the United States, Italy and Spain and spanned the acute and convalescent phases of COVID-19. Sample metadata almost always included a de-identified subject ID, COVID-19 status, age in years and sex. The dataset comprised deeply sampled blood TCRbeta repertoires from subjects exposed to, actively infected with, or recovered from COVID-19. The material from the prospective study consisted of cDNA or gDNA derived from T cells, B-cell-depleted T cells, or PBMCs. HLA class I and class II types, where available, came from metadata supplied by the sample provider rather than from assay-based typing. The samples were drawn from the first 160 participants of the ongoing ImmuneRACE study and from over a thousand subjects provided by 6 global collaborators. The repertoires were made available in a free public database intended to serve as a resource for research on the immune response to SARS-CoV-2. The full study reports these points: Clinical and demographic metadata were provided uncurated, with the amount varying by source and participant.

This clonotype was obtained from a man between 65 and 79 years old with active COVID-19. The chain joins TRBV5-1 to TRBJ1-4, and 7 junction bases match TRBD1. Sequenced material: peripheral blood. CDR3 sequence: CASSLDGTANDGLFF. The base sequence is TGCGCCAGCAGCTTAGATGGGACAGCTAATGATGGACTGTTTTTT.